A single sample is the source of the 24 T cell receptor beta chains below, sequenced in a study of blood T cells in healthy people across ages. PCR was performed a second time for roughly 7 to 11 cycles using a sample-barcoded 5' primer and a J-beta primer mix. TCRdb reprocessed the 5' RACE reads via MiXCR and lists one record per CDR3 protein. The table has 1,500,000 or so distinct CDR3 sequences, approximately 43% seen once. The sequenced sample was blood. The receptor source for this set is a young woman in good health.

This clonotype has a handful of counts. This sequence joins TRBV29-1 and TRBJ2-3; TRBD2 might be the D (5 bases). Germline V gene data show CDR1 as SQVTM and CDR2 as ANQGSEA. The CDR3 has 11 amino acids. Trimming shortened V by 8 bases and J by 3 bases, and 9 bases separated the two germline ends. Written as DNA, the CDR3 is TGCAGCTCGTCGGGGACAGATACGCAGTATTTT. Its translation: CSSSGTDTQYF.

V and J are TRBV5-1 and TRBJ2-5, with 7 bases identical to TRBD1. Trimming took 4 bases from V and 4 from J; bases not matched to a gene: 7. The CDR3 is 14 amino acids. The V gene's germline CDR1 is SGHRS and CDR2 YFSETQ. In DNA form, the CDR3 reads TGCGCCAGCAGCGCCACACAGGGGACAGAGACCCAGTACTTC. It yields the protein CASSATQGTETQYF. Full variable domain (missing parts from reference TRBV5-1 and TRBJ2-5): KAGVTQTPRYLIKTRGQQVTLSCSPISGHRSVSWYQQTPGQGLQFLFEYFSETQRNKGNFPGRFSGRQFSNSRSEMNVSTLELGDSALYLCASSATQGTETQYFGPGTRLLVL.

This clonotype showed up just a few times. V is TRBV4-1 and J is TRBJ2-5; D is ambiguous. Germline V CDR1 and CDR2: MGHRA, YSYEKL. V was cut by 1 base and J by 4 bases, with 16 bases left in between. This CDR3 spans 16 amino acids. This CDR3 reads CASSQGVDPWRETQYF. The CDR3 DNA sequence: TGCGCCAGCAGCCAAGGTGTCGACCCATGGAGAGAGACCCAGTACTTC.

V gene TRBV6-5 combines with J gene TRBJ2-1, with D possibly matching TRBD1 (6 bases). There are 13 residues in the CDR3. Looked up from germline, CDR1 is MNHEY and CDR2 is SVGAGI. Trimming removed 10 bases from V and 3 bases from J, with 13 bases in between. The CDR3 DNA sequence: TGTGCCACTAGCAGGGACATCTACAATGAGCAGTTCTTC. This gives the protein CATSRDIYNEQFF.

The chain links TRBV20-1 to TRBJ2-7; TRBD2 matches 7 bases. This CDR3 has 16 residues. V lost 2 bases to trimming and J lost 4 bases; unmatched junction nucleotides: 14. CDR1 DFQATT and CDR2 SNEGSKA come from the germline V gene (reference sequence). CDR3 amino acids: CSARFKGGRLIYEQYF. DNA of the CDR3: TGCAGTGCTAGATTTAAGGGCGGGAGATTAATTTACGAGCAGTACTTC.

This clonotype was picked up a small number of times. V usage is TRBV4-3 and J usage is TRBJ2-5, with D unclear. Trimming removed 6 bases from V and 1 base from J, with 9 bases in between. CDR1 LGHNA and CDR2 YSLEER come from the germline V gene. The CDR3 spans 13 residues. For the CDR3, the DNA is TGCGCCAGCAGTCCGGATATCCAAGAGACCCAGTACTTC. This translates into CASSPDIQETQYF.

This chain joins TRBV6-2 or TRBV6-3 and TRBJ2-6; 7 bases map to TRBD1. The V gene's germline CDR1 is MNHEY and CDR2 SVGEGT. J gave up 3 bases and V 4 bases, and 0 bases lay outside the gene matches. The CDR3 is 14 amino acids. The CDR3 region is CASSWTGGANVLTF. The CDR3 DNA follows: TGTGCCAGCAGTTGGACAGGTGGGGCCAACGTCCTGACTTTC.

The genes are TRBV5-1 and TRBJ1-1; D is possibly TRBD1 (6 bases). The V end was cut by 7 bases, the J end by 2 bases, with 18 bases between. CDR1 and CDR2 from the germline V gene are SGHRS and YFSETQ. The CDR3 consists of 15 residues. The CDR3 sequence is CASHREIPTNTEAFF. CDR3 DNA sequence: TGCGCCAGCCACAGGGAGATCCCCACAAACACTGAAGCTTTCTTT.

This sequence joins TRBV29-1 and TRBJ2-3; no definite D call. Looked up from germline, CDR1 is SQVTM and CDR2 is ANQGSEA. The V end was cut by 7 bases, the J end by 4 bases, with 9 bases between. There are 11 residues in the CDR3. CDR3 sequence reads: CSGDEADTQYF. CDR3 in DNA: TGCAGCGGTGACGAAGCAGATACGCAGTATTTT.

This clonotype was seen a handful of times. The chain couples TRBV4-3 to TRBJ2-1; D not certain. CDR3 length: 15 residues. V lost 1 base to trimming and J lost 0 bases, with 7 bases between them. CDR1 LGHNA and CDR2 YSLEER come from the germline V gene. The CDR3 reads CASSQVGLSYNEQFF. CDR3 nucleotides: TGCGCCAGCAGCCAAGTCGGCCTCTCCTACAATGAGCAGTTCTTC.

This clonotype has more than one count but fewer than ten. The V gene is TRBV4-1, the J gene TRBJ2-1; perhaps TRBD1 as D (5 bases). This CDR3 spans 18 amino acids. Per germline, CDR1 MGHRA and CDR2 YSYEKL. With 0 bases removed from V and 10 bases from J, the gap between germline ends came to 25 bases. This chain's CDR3 is CASSQDSVRVGRGFEQFF. As DNA, the CDR3 is TGCGCCAGCAGCCAAGATTCCGTTCGAGTGGGTAGGGGATTCGAGCAGTTCTTC.

The V and J genes are TRBV7-9 and TRBJ1-4; TRBD1 is a possible D gene (5 bases). This CDR3 region has 17 residues. Germline V gene sequence: CDR1 SEHNR, CDR2 FQNEAQ (reference sequence). V shed 4 bases and J shed 3 bases, with 18 bases lying between them. The DNA for the CDR3 is TGTGCCAGCAGCTCCGCCGGGGGTATAGCAGCTAATGAAAAACTGTTTTTT. Encoded protein: CASSSAGGIAANEKLFF. Full variable domain (remainder filled in from reference TRBV7-9 and TRBJ1-4): DTGVSQNPRHKITKRGQNVTFRCDPISEHNRLYWYRQTLGQGPEFLTYFQNEAQLEKSRLLSDRFSAERPKGSFSTLEIQRTEQGDSAMYLCASSSAGGIAANEKLFFGSGTQLSVL.

The chain carries TRBV11-1 and TRBJ2-1, with 9 bases identical to TRBD2. With the DNA end fitting TRBJ2-7 better, the J assignment may be wrong. This CDR3 comprises 15 residues. The germline V gene encodes CDR1 SGHAT and CDR2 FQDESV (reference sequence). CDR3 coding DNA: TGTGCCAGCAGCTTAGGTCTAGCGGGATACAAGGAGCAGTACTTC. It specifies CASSLGLAGYKEQYF.

The rearrangement joins TRBV10-3 to TRBJ1-3; perhaps TRBD1 as D (5 bases). Germline-derived CDR1 and CDR2 are ENHRY and SYGVKD. V gave up 6 bases and J gave up 3 bases, with 12 bases separating them. The CDR3 has 14 residues. The CDR3 protein is CAIRGREDGNTIYF. The CDR3 DNA reads as TGTGCCATCAGGGGGCGGGAAGATGGAAACACCATATATTTT.

The V gene is TRBV24-1, the J gene TRBJ2-1; D remains unclear. The CDR3 loop spans 13 amino acids. The germline gives CDR1 KGHDR, CDR2 SFDVKD. Between the trimmed V and J ends, which lost 1 base and 14 bases, there was a span of 14 bases. Here the CDR3 DNA reads TGTGCCACCAGTGATTTTGGTTTGGATGCGAAGTTCTTC. This codes for CATSDFGLDAKFF.

This clonotype occurred a few times. V and J are TRBV3-1 and TRBJ2-1, with 10 bases that match TRBD2. The CDR3 covers 14 residues. Germline V CDR1 and CDR2: LGHDT, YNNKEL (reference sequence). V shed 5 bases, J shed 12 bases, and the junction held 10 bases outside the gene matches. The CDR3: CASSLGLAANGQFF. DNA of the CDR3: TGTGCCAGCAGCTTAGGACTAGCGGCAAACGGGCAGTTCTTC.

This clonotype has more than one count but fewer than ten. The chain joins TRBV20-1 to TRBJ2-2; D unresolved. This CDR3 is built from 12 residues. The V end lost 4 bases, the J end lost 4 bases, and 7 bases lay between the germline ends. From germline, CDR1 is DFQATT and CDR2 SNEGSKA (reference sequence). CDR3 sequence: CSAIHSTGELFF. The DNA of the CDR3 is TGCAGTGCTATACACAGCACCGGGGAGCTGTTTTTT.

This clonotype has a handful of counts. The chain is built from TRBV14 and TRBJ2-1; 7 bases line up with TRBD2. V shed 0 bases, J shed 4 bases, and the junction held 6 bases outside the gene matches. The CDR3 is made up of 16 amino acids. Germline-derived CDR1 and CDR2 are SGHDN and FVKESK. The CDR3 region has the DNA TGTGCCAGCAGCCAAGATCGGGACGGGGGGTACAATGAGCAGTTCTTC. Its translation is CASSQDRDGGYNEQFF. The full variable domain, rest sourced from reference TRBV14 and TRBJ2-1, is EAGVTQFPSHSVIEKGQTVTLRCDPISGHDNLYWYRRVMGKEIKFLLHFVKESKQDESGMPNNRFLAERTGGTYSTLKVQPAELEDSGVYFCASSQDRDGGYNEQFFGPGTRLTVL.

V gene TRBV6-1 combines with J gene TRBJ1-5; possible D gene TRBD1, 5 bases. CDR3 length: 16 amino acids. V dropped 4 bases and J dropped 6 bases, with 19 bases sitting between them. CDR1 is MNHNS and CDR2 is SASEGT in the germline V gene. The CDR3 coding sequence is TGTGCCAGCAGTGCCCCGAGGGGACTTGACGGTCAGCCCCAGCATTTT. Its protein product is CASSAPRGLDGQPQHF.

The chain recombines TRBV30 with TRBJ2-3; D gene uncertain. The CDR3 sequence is 15 residues long. Per germline, CDR1 GTSNPN and CDR2 SVGIG (reference sequence). V was pared by 5 bases and J by 2 bases, with 17 bases between. The CDR3 sequence: CAWDTARLFTDTQYF. CDR3 nucleotides: TGTGCCTGGGATACCGCCCGGCTATTCACAGATACGCAGTATTTT.

The chain is built from TRBV7-3 and TRBJ2-3; 10 bases line up with TRBD2. After removal of 5 bases from V and 6 bases from J, the junction contained 11 bases not matched to a gene. Germline CDR1 is SGHTA and CDR2 is FQGTGA. The CDR3 totals 16 residues. CDR3 DNA: TGTGCCAGCAGCCGAGGACTAGCGGTTCAGAGGGATACGCAGTATTTT. Translated: CASSRGLAVQRDTQYF.

The chain recombines TRBV6-6 with TRBJ1-1; D possibly corresponds to TRBD1 (5 bases). Germline V gene lookup returns CDR1 MNHNY and CDR2 SVGAGI (reference sequence). The germline V and J ends were trimmed by 9 bases and 5 bases, with 13 bases remaining between them. The CDR3 loop spans 12 amino acids. The CDR3 DNA is TGTGCCAGAAGGACGGGACGAACTGAAGCTTTCTTT. It encodes CARRTGRTEAFF.

This chain links TRBV28 with TRBJ2-5; 8 bases are shared with TRBD2. In germline, CDR1 is MDHEN, CDR2 SYDVKM. CDR3 length: 16 amino acids. J lost 2 bases, V lost 9 bases, and 14 bases had no gene match. In nucleotides, the CDR3 is TGTGCCAGTAACGGGGGGGCCCCACTAGCTCAAGAGACCCAGTACTTC. This gives the protein CASNGGAPLAQETQYF.

The chain recombines TRBV9 with TRBJ1-1; 7 positions match TRBD1. This CDR3 has 14 amino acids. Germline CDR1 and CDR2: SGDLS and YYNGEE. V was clipped by 4 bases and J by 3 bases; unmatched bases: 6. The CDR3 coding sequence is TGTGCCAGCAGCCCGACAGGGCAGTACACTGAAGCTTTCTTT. This sequence encodes CASSPTGQYTEAFF.